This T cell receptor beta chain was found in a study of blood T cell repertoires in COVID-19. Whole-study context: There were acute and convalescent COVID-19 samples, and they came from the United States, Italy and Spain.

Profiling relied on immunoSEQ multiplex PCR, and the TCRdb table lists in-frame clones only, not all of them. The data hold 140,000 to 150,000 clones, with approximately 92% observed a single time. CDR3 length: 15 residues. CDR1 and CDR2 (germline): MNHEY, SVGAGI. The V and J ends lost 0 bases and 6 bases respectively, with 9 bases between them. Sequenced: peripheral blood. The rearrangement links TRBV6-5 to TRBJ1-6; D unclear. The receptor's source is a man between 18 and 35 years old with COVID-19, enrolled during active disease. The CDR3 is CASSYSEGGNSPLHF. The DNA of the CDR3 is TGTGCCAGCAGTTACTCGGAGGGAGGTAATTCACCCCTCCACTTT.